This T cell receptor (beta chain) was sequenced during a study of cytomegalovirus exposure and HLA in healthy donors. Whole-study findings and limits: Later analysis showed most CMV-associated TCR beta chains appearing HLA-restricted. Several V segments, TRBV6-2 and TRBV6-3 among them, could not be told apart and were dropped.

V shed 0 bases and J shed 6 bases, with 9 bases lying between them. This CDR3 is 13 amino acids long. Germline CDR1 reads SGHVS; CDR2 reads FQNEAQ. On this clone itself: The antigen remains undetermined.

PCR primers comprised 60 Vbeta and 13 Jbeta primers. Profiling relied on immunoSEQ multiplex PCR, and the TCRdb table lists in-frame clones only, not all of them. The repertoire holds about 140,000 clones, with about 75% as singletons. The clonotype was recovered from a man between 18 and 29 years old in good health and CMV-seronegative. Sequencing was carried out using PBMCs. This chain links TRBV7-8 with TRBJ2-7; possibly TRBD1 for D (5 bases). CDR3 sequence reads: CASSLAQGVEQYF. For the CDR3, the DNA is TGTGCCAGCAGCTTAGCGCAAGGGGTCGAGCAGTACTTC.